This TCR beta chain was obtained from a study of cytomegalovirus exposure and HLA in healthy donors. At the level of the study: The Caucasian-associated ancestry cluster contained more than 75% of the approximately 400 genotyped donors.

Study-wide points: A reported reduction in N-insertions relative to the 666-donor mean was seen in an Asian-associated ancestry cluster in a later analysis. Across all donors, roughly uniform sequencing depth was an assumption of the presence/absence analyses. Researchers counted some 150 TCR beta chains as cytomegalovirus-associated.

The CDR3 contains 15 residues. V trimming: 0 bases; J trimming: 3 bases; junction bases outside the gene matches: 3. Germline CDR1 and CDR2: SNHLY and FYNNEI. A multiplex PCR was run with 60 Vbeta primers and 13 Jbeta primers. Clones were sequenced by immunoSEQ multiplex PCR, and TCRdb holds only the in-frame ones, with some missing. The repertoire includes over 85,000 clones, about three quarters of them detected once, and around 2.9% sits in the top ten. Note on this clone: Antigen specificity is unknown.

The rearrangement uses TRBV2 and TRBJ2-5; 8 nucleotides align to TRBD2. The sample taken for sequencing was PBMCs. This receptor was obtained from a woman aged 60-70 years in good health and CMV-seropositive. The CDR3 region is CASSEARGLEETQYF. CDR3 bases: TGTGCCAGCAGTGAAGCTCGGGGACTAGAAGAGACCCAGTACTTC.